These 32 T cell receptor beta chains originate from one sample sequenced in a study of blood T cells in healthy people across ages. A second PCR of 7 to 11 cycles used a sample-barcoded 5' primer and a J-beta primer mix. TCRdb analysed the 5' RACE reads with MiXCR anew, one entry per CDR3 protein. The table has approximately 1,000,000 distinct CDR3 sequences, 35% to 45% seen once. The sample comprised blood. Receptors were obtained from a man between 18 and 35 years old in good health.

There are a few counts of this clonotype. This chain uses TRBV5-1 with TRBJ1-1; TRBD1 matches at 8 bases. Germline V gene lookup returns CDR1 SGHRS and CDR2 YFSETQ. This CDR3 comprises 14 residues. J was trimmed by 1 base and V by 8 bases; bases with no gene match: 7. CDR3 residues: CARTLTGENTEAFF. CDR3 coding DNA: TGCGCCAGGACCTTGACAGGGGAGAACACTGAAGCTTTCTTT.

This clonotype was recorded a few times. V gene TRBV5-1 combines with J gene TRBJ1-2; D call uncertain. This CDR3 is 15 amino acids long. Germline V gene lookup returns CDR1 SGHRS and CDR2 YFSETQ. Trimming took 0 bases from V and 6 from J, leaving 15 bases between them. CDR3: CASSLEMPLEDGYTF. In DNA, the CDR3 is TGCGCCAGCAGCTTGGAAATGCCTTTGGAGGATGGCTACACCTTC.

The table lists this clonotype with a few counts. The V call is TRBV11-2, the J call TRBJ2-5, with a weak D call TRBD1 (5 bases). The CDR3 runs 12 residues. Trimming left V 5 bases short and J 5 bases short, with 9 bases between. Germline values: CDR1 SGHAT, CDR2 FQNNGV. The CDR3: CASSGARETQYF. CDR3 DNA sequence: TGTGCCAGCAGCGGGGCTCGGGAGACCCAGTACTTC.

The rearrangement links TRBV29-1 to TRBJ1-5, with a tentative D call TRBD1 (5 bases). V lost 5 bases, J lost 0 bases, and 11 bases lay in between. Germline CDR1 SQVTM, CDR2 ANQGSEA. The length of the CDR3 is 14 residues. CDR3 nucleotides: TGCAGCGTTCTAACAGGAGCTAGCAATCAGCCCCAGCATTTT. This gives the protein CSVLTGASNQPQHF.

The chain couples TRBV6-6 to TRBJ1-6; possible D gene TRBD1, 6 bases. From germline, CDR1 is MNHNY and CDR2 SVGAGI (reference sequence). The CDR3 covers 15 residues. Trimming stripped 5 bases from V and 7 bases from J, with 15 bases between. The CDR3 DNA reads TGTGCCAGCAGTGGCTCGGACAGCCGGAATTCACCCCTCCACTTT. Translation: CASSGSDSRNSPLHF.

The CDR3 region has the DNA TGTGCCAGCAGCCGTCGGCAAGTAAATCAGCCCCAGCATTTT. Protein product: CASSRRQVNQPQHF. The chain recombines TRBV4-2 with TRBJ1-5; D remains ambiguous. CDR1 and CDR2 from the germline V gene are LGHNA and YNFKEQ. Trimming stripped 4 bases from V and 4 bases from J, with 11 bases between. The CDR3 extends over 14 amino acids.

The chain employs TRBV19 and TRBJ1-2, with D unclear. V lost 8 bases, J lost 6 bases, and 22 bases lay in between. Germline-derived CDR1 and CDR2 are LNHDA and SQIVND (reference sequence). The CDR3 extends over 15 amino acids. The CDR3 loop reads CASRHLGGEEDGYTF. CDR3 bases: TGTGCCAGTCGACATCTTGGAGGAGAGGAAGATGGCTACACCTTC.

V is TRBV7-9 and J is TRBJ1-2; tentatively, D is TRBD1 (5 bases). Germline V lookup: CDR1 SEHNR, CDR2 FQNEAQ (reference sequence). The CDR3 has 15 residues. Trimming stripped 1 base from V and 4 bases from J, with 13 bases between. The CDR3 nucleotides are TGTGCCAGCAGCTTAGGGGAACGGACAAGCTATGGCTACACCTTC. This gives the protein CASSLGERTSYGYTF.

This chain joins TRBV7-9 and TRBJ2-5, with a weak D call TRBD1 (5 bases). The CDR3 loop spans 14 amino acids. CDR1 is SEHNR and CDR2 is FQNEAQ in the germline V gene (reference sequence). V dropped 5 bases and J dropped 11 bases, with 21 bases sitting between them. The CDR3 nucleotides read TGTGCCAGCAGCGCCTTCCAGGGCAGCAATGAGCAGTACTTC. Protein: CASSAFQGSNEQYF.

Notes on this clonotype: An end of the junction does not agree with germline; a read error may underlie this. The chain links TRBV25-1 to TRBJ1-1, with D possibly being TRBD1 (5 bases). CDR3 length: 13 residues. Per germline, CDR1 MGHDK and CDR2 SYGVNS. The CDR3 DNA follows: TGTGTCAGCAGTGAATGGCGGGGGATTGAAGCTTTCTTT. It encodes CVSSEWRGIEAFF. Using reference TRBV25-1 and TRBJ1-1 for the parts outside the CDR3, the full variable domain is EADIYQTPRYLVIGTGKKITLECSQTMGHDKMYWYQQDPGMELHLIHYSYGVNSTEKGDLSSESTVSRIRTEHFPLTLESARPSHTSQYLCVSSEWRGIEAFFGQGTRLTVV.

This clonotype was picked up a small number of times. The V call is TRBV4-3, the J call TRBJ1-3; perhaps TRBD1 as D (5 bases). The CDR3 has 16 residues. The V end lost 0 bases, the J end lost 7 bases, and 16 bases lay between the germline ends. Per germline, CDR1 LGHNA and CDR2 YSLEER. DNA for the CDR3: TGCGCCAGCAGCCAAGATCGGGGCAGGGTAGTGAACACCATATATTTT. Residues: CASSQDRGRVVNTIYF.

The rearrangement links TRBV6-5 to TRBJ1-5; perhaps TRBD1 as D (5 bases). The V and J ends lost 2 bases and 6 bases respectively, with 14 bases between them. There are 15 residues in the CDR3. Germline CDR1 and CDR2: MNHEY and SVGAGI. CDR3 residues: CASSYAGSGAQPQHF. As DNA, the CDR3 is TGTGCCAGCAGTTACGCAGGGTCGGGAGCTCAGCCCCAGCATTTT.

V usage is TRBV19 and J usage is TRBJ2-1, with D perhaps TRBD1 (6 bases). Looked up from germline, CDR1 is LNHDA and CDR2 is SQIVND (reference sequence). V gave up 6 bases and J gave up 4 bases, with 16 bases separating them. CDR3 size: 15 residues. The CDR3 here is CASRTGGMGYNEQFF. The CDR3, as DNA: TGTGCCAGTAGAACTGGGGGCATGGGGTACAATGAGCAGTTCTTC.

The chain recombines TRBV2 with TRBJ1-1; D is unclear. The V end was cut by 5 bases, the J end by 7 bases, with 8 bases between. This CDR3 comprises 11 residues. Germline CDR1 reads SNHLY; CDR2 reads FYNNEI. The CDR3 reads CASSPLSEAFF. CDR3 sequence (DNA): TGTGCCAGCAGTCCTTTAAGTGAAGCTTTCTTT.

This clonotype has just a few counts. The rearrangement uses TRBV20-1 and TRBJ2-1; D gene ambiguous. The germline CDR1 and CDR2 sequences are DFQATT and SNEGSKA (reference sequence). The V end was cut by 3 bases, the J end by 8 bases, with 11 bases between. The CDR3 is 12 residues long. CDR3 region: CSASVLVDEQFF. The CDR3 DNA is TGCAGTGCTAGCGTCTTAGTAGATGAGCAGTTCTTC.

The chain joins TRBV4-1 to TRBJ1-2; weak D call: TRBD1 (6 bases). This CDR3 is 13 amino acids long. The germline gives CDR1 MGHRA, CDR2 YSYEKL. Trimming stripped 1 base from V and 8 bases from J, with 11 bases between. Here the CDR3 reads CASSQGGGCGYTF. The CDR3 coding sequence is TGCGCCAGCAGCCAAGGAGGGGGGTGCGGCTACACCTTC.

Points on this clonotype: Being one base from a much bigger clone, this may be a read error. This sequence joins TRBV12-3 or TRBV12-4 and TRBJ2-1, with unresolved D. CDR3 length: 13 amino acids. The CDR3 region is CDSRTDLVNEQFF. In DNA form, the CDR3 reads TGTGACAGCAGAACAGATCTGGTTAATGAGCAGTTCTTC.

The rearrangement joins TRBV12-3 or TRBV12-4 to TRBJ1-4; D not certain. V shed 3 bases and J shed 4 bases, with 6 bases lying between them. This CDR3 contains 13 residues. CDR3 DNA: TGTGCCAGCAGTTTGGATGATAATGAAAAACTGTTTTTT. Translating it yields CASSLDDNEKLFF.

This clonotype appeared a few times. The V call is TRBV7-2, the J call TRBJ1-5, with 9 bases identical to TRBD1. In germline, CDR1 is SGHTA, CDR2 FQGNSA. This CDR3 is 17 amino acids long. With V trimmed by 6 bases and J by 0 bases, 9 bases remained unmatched. The CDR3 region has the DNA TGTGCCAGCAGTCATGGGACAGGGCAATATAGCAATCAGCCCCAGCATTTT. Translation gives CASSHGTGQYSNQPQHF. Based on the CDR3 plus reference TRBV7-2 and TRBJ1-5, the full variable domain is GAGVSQSPSNKVTEKGKDVELRCDPISGHTALYWYRQSLGQGLEFLIYFQGNSAPDKSGLPSDRFSAERTGGSVSTLTIQRTQQEDSAVYLCASSHGTGQYSNQPQHFGDGTRLSIL.

This clonotype has just a few counts. V gene TRBV20-1 combines with J gene TRBJ1-5; a possible D gene is TRBD1 (5 bases). Per germline, CDR1 DFQATT and CDR2 SNEGSKA (reference sequence). V lost 7 bases and J lost 0, with 13 bases in between. The CDR3 length is 14 residues. As DNA, the CDR3 is TGCAGTGTGGGACGGTTGCTTAGCAATCAGCCCCAGCATTTT. Its translation is CSVGRLLSNQPQHF.

The rearrangement joins TRBV20-1 to TRBJ2-1; no clear D gene. Between the trimmed V and J ends, which lost 6 bases and 13 bases, there was a span of 25 bases. The germline gives CDR1 DFQATT, CDR2 SNEGSKA (reference sequence). CDR3 length: 14 residues. The CDR3 here is CSARLYMRSETQFF. The CDR3 DNA follows: TGCAGTGCGCGACTCTACATGAGGTCCGAGACCCAGTTCTTC.

This chain links TRBV29-1 with TRBJ2-5; D is undetermined. The DNA end favors TRBJ2-7, so the J call may be wrong. CDR1 is SQVTM and CDR2 is ANQGSEA in the germline V gene. CDR3 length equals 11 residues. Here the CDR3 DNA reads TGCAGCGTCACAATATACTACGAGCAGTACTTC. This translates into CSVTIYYEQYF.

This clonotype was detected a few times. V and J are TRBV7-2 and TRBJ2-5; 10 bases are shared with TRBD1. The DNA end lines up better with TRBJ2-7; the J call may be wrong. Germline-derived CDR1 and CDR2 are SGHTA and FQGNSA. CDR3 length: 14 amino acids. In nucleotides, the CDR3 is TGTGCCAGCAGCTCCAGGGACAGGGGTAGCGAGCAGTACTTC. This sequence encodes CASSSRDRGSEQYF.

The chain links TRBV29-1 to TRBJ2-1, with 9 bases aligning to TRBD1. V gave up 0 bases and J gave up 7 bases; unmatched junction bases: 4. The germline V gene has CDR1 SQVTM and CDR2 ANQGSEA. The CDR3 covers 14 residues. Here the CDR3 reads CSVEEDRGWNEQFF. The CDR3 DNA reads TGCAGCGTTGAAGAGGACAGGGGCTGGAATGAGCAGTTCTTC.

To note about this clonotype: This sequence may be a read error, since a much larger clone differs from it by one base. The chain joins TRBV29-1 to TRBJ2-4; a possible D gene is TRBD2 (6 bases). CDR3 length equals 15 residues. CDR1 SQVTM and CDR2 ANQGSEA come from the germline V gene. V was trimmed by 4 bases and J by 3 bases, leaving 16 bases between them. The CDR3 bases are TGCAGCGTTGTGGAGGGGACTGTCGGCAAAAACATTCAGTACTTC. Translated: CSVVEGTVGKNIQYF. The variable domain in full, completed from reference TRBV29-1 and TRBJ2-4, reads SAVISQKPSRDICQRGTSLTIQCQVDSQVTMMFWYRQQPGQSLTLIATANQGSEATYESGFVIDKFPISRPNLTFSTLTVSNMSPEDSSIYLCSVVEGTVGKNIQYFGAGTRLSVL.

Regarding this clonotype: Relative to the germline gene, one junction end is altered; a read error may explain this. This chain uses TRBV10-3 with TRBJ1-1, with D possibly matching TRBD1 (6 bases). CDR1 is ENHRY and CDR2 is SYGVKD in the germline V gene. The CDR3 contains 15 residues. The CDR3 DNA follows: TGTGCCACCAGTGAGTCGGGGACACCGAACACTGAAGCTTTCTTT. Amino acids: CATSESGTPNTEAFF.

This clonotype was seen a few times. This rearrangement joins TRBV7-2 to TRBJ2-1, with D possibly TRBD1 on 5 matching bases. The germline V gene has CDR1 SGHTA and CDR2 FQGNSA. V lost 0 bases and J 1 base, leaving 10 bases between the germline ends. The CDR3 runs to 16 residues. The CDR3 here is CASSLAQGTSYNEQFF. The CDR3 nucleotides are TGTGCCAGCAGCTTAGCCCAGGGAACGTCCTACAATGAGCAGTTCTTC.

This chain uses TRBV10-3 with TRBJ2-7; D possibly matches TRBD1 or TRBD2 (5 bases each). Germline CDR1 reads ENHRY; CDR2 reads SYGVKD. Deletions cut 5 bases from V and 7 bases from J, with 15 bases between. The length of the CDR3 is 13 residues. This CDR3 reads CAISFGDLGEQYF. CDR3 DNA: TGTGCCATCAGTTTCGGGGACCTGGGGGAGCAGTACTTC.

V and J are TRBV4-3 and TRBJ2-3; TRBD2 agrees at 10 bases. The CDR3 length is 15 residues. V was pared by 3 bases and J by 3 bases, with 3 bases of the junction left unmatched. From germline, CDR1 is LGHNA and CDR2 YSLEER. The CDR3 here is CASSQQLAGTDTQYF. CDR3 in DNA: TGCGCCAGCAGCCAGCAACTAGCGGGGACAGATACGCAGTATTTT.

The gene calls are TRBV27 and TRBJ1-5; TRBD1 might be the D (5 bases). The CDR3 length is 15 residues. Trimming removed 5 bases at V and 4 bases at J, with 15 bases between. Germline CDR1 reads MNHEY; CDR2 reads SMNVEV (reference sequence). CDR3 region: CASSKRDVTNQPQHF. The CDR3, as DNA: TGTGCCAGCAGTAAAAGGGACGTCACAAATCAGCCCCAGCATTTT.

This clonotype was counted at least ten times. The V gene is TRBV29-1, the J gene TRBJ2-3; a weak D match, TRBD1 (6 bases). There are 13 residues in the CDR3. Germline V gene lookup returns CDR1 SQVTM and CDR2 ANQGSEA. The CDR3 reads CGLPRQDTDTQYF. CDR3 nucleotide sequence: TGCGGCCTTCCCAGACAGGACACAGATACGCAGTATTTT.

The chain uses TRBV12-3 or TRBV12-4 and TRBJ1-2; weak D call: TRBD1 (6 bases). The CDR3 extends over 15 amino acids. V was shortened by 5 bases and J by 5 bases, with 18 bases between the two germline ends. CDR3 amino acids: CASSLRNRAGYGYTF. CDR3 sequence (DNA): TGTGCCAGCAGTCTTCGAAACAGGGCAGGTTATGGCTACACCTTC.